This T cell receptor beta chain was captured in a study of early T cells in non-severe SARS-CoV-2 infection. Individual cDNA molecules each received unique molecular identifiers attached to them. A single record per CDR3 protein comes from TCRdb applying MiXCR to the 5' RACE reads. This sample yields approximately 34,000 distinct CDR3 sequences, of which 5% to 6.5% are seen a single time; around 5.8% belongs to the top ten. The sample holds many counts of this clonotype. This specimen was whole blood, taken at baseline. The origin of this receptor is an adult who was a healthcare worker with PCR-confirmed SARS-CoV-2 infection or an uninfected control (not recorded which).

The CDR3 DNA reads TGTGCCACCGCAGATCCTTCACAGAACACTGAAGCTTTCTTT. Translated: CATADPSQNTEAFF. V is TRBV15 and J is TRBJ1-1; D is ambiguous. The CDR3 has 14 amino acids. V lost 8 bases and J lost 1, with 14 bases in between. Germline values: CDR1 LNHNV, CDR2 YYDKDF (reference sequence).